One sample yielded the 14 T cell receptor beta chains listed below, sequenced in a study of T cell responses to AZD1222 COVID-19 vaccine. Sequenced by immunoSEQ multiplex PCR; TCRdb stores in-frame clones only, minus some. The data contain approximately 70,000 clones, approximately 90% of them singletons. The sample was peripheral blood, taken 28 days after the second dose of the MenACWY control vaccine. These receptors came from an adult who received the MenACWY meningococcal vaccine as a control.

By share, this clone counts as medium-sized. The genes are TRBV7-9 and TRBJ2-7; D remains ambiguous. Trimming removed 3 bases from V and 3 bases from J, with 9 bases in between. The CDR3 spans 13 residues. Germline lookup yields CDR1 SEHNR and CDR2 FQNEAQ (reference sequence). The CDR3 loop reads CASSFGDGYEQYF. DNA of the CDR3: TGTGCCAGCAGCTTTGGAGACGGCTACGAGCAGTACTTC.

The chain uses TRBV5-1 and TRBJ1-1, with TRBD1 matching over 7 bases. The V and J ends lost 4 bases and 0 bases, in that order; junction bases with no gene match: 6. The V gene's germline CDR1 is SGHRS and CDR2 YFSETQ. The CDR3 is made up of 15 amino acids. This CDR3 is CASSGDSTMNTEAFF. The CDR3 region has the DNA TGCGCCAGCAGCGGGGACAGTACGATGAACACTGAAGCTTTCTTT.

The rearrangement joins TRBV4-1 to TRBJ2-7; 12 bases map to TRBD2. Losses at the gene ends were 1 base for V and 2 bases for J; bases not matched to a gene: 9. The germline V gene has CDR1 MGHRA and CDR2 YSYEKL. CDR3 length equals 18 residues. CDR3 coding DNA: TGCGCCAGCAGCCAAGTGGGGGTACTAGCGGGGGGAGCCTACGAGCAGTACTTC. This gives the protein CASSQVGVLAGGAYEQYF.

The chain uses TRBV5-6 and TRBJ1-2; D unclear. CDR1 SGHDT and CDR2 YYEEEE come from the germline V gene. Trimming took 0 bases from V and 3 from J, leaving 15 bases between them. The CDR3 is 16 amino acids. CDR3 DNA sequence: TGTGCCAGCAGCTTGGGGACCGGGCCCCGGGACTATGGCTACACCTTC. This sequence encodes CASSLGTGPRDYGYTF.

The V gene is TRBV10-3, the J gene TRBJ2-7; 10 positions match TRBD1. With 2 bases clipped from V and 6 bases from J, the junction kept 1 base outside the gene matches. The CDR3 contains 13 residues. Germline CDR1 ENHRY, CDR2 SYGVKD. Here the CDR3 DNA reads TGTGCCATCAGTGAGGGGACAGGGGTCGAGCAGTACTTC. It is translated as CAISEGTGVEQYF.

J is TRBJ1-4 and V is TRBV7-9; 9 nucleotides line up with TRBD1. V gave up 4 bases and J gave up 6 bases; unmatched junction bases: 6. CDR3 length: 15 amino acids. The germline gives CDR1 SEHNR, CDR2 FQNEAQ (reference sequence). In DNA, the CDR3 is TGTGCCAGCAGCTCCGGACAGGGGTCAGATGAAAAACTGTTTTTT. Its protein product is CASSSGQGSDEKLFF.

V is TRBV9 and J is TRBJ2-5; D might be TRBD1 (7 bases). The CDR3 is made up of 18 amino acids. Germline-derived CDR1 and CDR2 are SGDLS and YYNGEE. The V end was cut by 4 bases, the J end by 5 bases, with 27 bases between. In DNA form, the CDR3 reads TGTGCCAGCAGCCCAAAAGGAAGGGGGGACAGAAAAGGGGAGACCCAGTACTTC. The encoded protein is CASSPKGRGDRKGETQYF.

DNA of the CDR3: TGTGCCAGCAGCGTAGAAACCCTGAAAAAGAACACTGAAGCTTTCTTT. Translation: CASSVETLKKNTEAFF. The J gene is TRBJ1-1, the V gene TRBV9; no clear D gene. V shed 0 bases and J shed 1 base, with 13 bases lying between them. The CDR3 spans 16 residues. In germline, CDR1 is SGDLS, CDR2 YYNGEE.

The chain combines TRBV4-3 with TRBJ1-1; no clear D. With 1 base removed from V and 1 base from J, the gap between germline ends came to 13 bases. The CDR3 totals 16 residues. Germline values: CDR1 LGHNA, CDR2 YSLEER. The CDR3 protein is CASSQVSIGGNTEAFF. CDR3 DNA: TGCGCCAGCAGCCAAGTATCTATTGGAGGGAACACTGAAGCTTTCTTT.

This clone was counted a few times. This chain uses TRBV7-9 with TRBJ2-3, with TRBD2 matching 7 bases. Trimming took 1 base from V and 3 from J; bases not matched to a gene: 4. The germline CDR1 and CDR2 sequences are SEHNR and FQNEAQ (reference sequence). The CDR3 sequence is 15 residues long. CDR3 nucleotides: TGTGCCAGCAGCTTAGGGGGAGGGATTACAGATACGCAGTATTTT. It yields the protein CASSLGGGITDTQYF.

This clone was seen a single time. The CDR3 DNA sequence: TGTGCCAGCAGCCAAGATCTTGGGGAGCAGCCCCAGCATTTT. This translates into CASSQDLGEQPQHF. V is TRBV4-2 and J is TRBJ1-5; D ambiguous. V was cut by 0 bases and J by 7 bases, with 10 bases left in between. Germline lookup yields CDR1 LGHNA and CDR2 YNFKEQ. The CDR3 contains 14 residues.

This chain uses TRBV6-2 or TRBV6-3 with TRBJ1-1, with D possibly matching TRBD1 (5 bases). The CDR3 extends over 15 amino acids. Germline CDR1 is MNHEY and CDR2 is SVGEGT. V lost 4 bases and J 1 base, leaving 13 bases between the germline ends. The CDR3 nucleotides are TGTGCCAGCAGTTTCCCGGGGGACGGGAACACTGAAGCTTTCTTT. It encodes CASSFPGDGNTEAFF.

This chain links TRBV6-5 with TRBJ2-7, with 7 bases matching TRBD1. CDR1 and CDR2 from the germline V gene are MNHEY and SVGAGI. J was trimmed by 0 bases and V by 6 bases; bases with no gene match: 8. The CDR3 spans 15 residues. The CDR3 DNA reads TGTGCCAGCAGAGACCCCGGGACAGTCTCCTACGAGCAGTACTTC. This codes for CASRDPGTVSYEQYF.

The genes are TRBV11-2 and TRBJ2-5; 12 nucleotides line up with TRBD1. The CDR3 contains 19 residues. CDR1 SGHAT and CDR2 FQNNGV come from the germline V gene. Trimming took 5 bases from V and 2 from J; bases not matched to a gene: 15. CDR3 coding DNA: TGTGCCAGCAGCCCTTGTGGGGGTGGGACAGGGGGCGGGCAAGAGACCCAGTACTTC. Residues: CASSPCGGGTGGGQETQYF.